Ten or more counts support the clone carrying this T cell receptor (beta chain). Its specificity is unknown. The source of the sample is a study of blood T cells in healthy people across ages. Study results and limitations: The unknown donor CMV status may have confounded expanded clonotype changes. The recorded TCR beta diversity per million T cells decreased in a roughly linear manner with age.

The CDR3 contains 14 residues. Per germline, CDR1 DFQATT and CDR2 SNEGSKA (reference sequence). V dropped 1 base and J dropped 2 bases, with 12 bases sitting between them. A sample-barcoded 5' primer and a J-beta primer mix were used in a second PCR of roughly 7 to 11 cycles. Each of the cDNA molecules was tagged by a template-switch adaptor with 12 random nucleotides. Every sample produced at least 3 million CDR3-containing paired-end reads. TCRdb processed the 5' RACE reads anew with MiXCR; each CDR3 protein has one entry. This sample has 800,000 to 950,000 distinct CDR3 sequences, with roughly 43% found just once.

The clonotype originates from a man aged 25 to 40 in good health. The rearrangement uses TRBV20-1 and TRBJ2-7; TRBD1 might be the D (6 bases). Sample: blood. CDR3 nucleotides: TGCAGTGCTAGAGCTGTGACAGGCCCCTACGAGCAGTACTTC. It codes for CSARAVTGPYEQYF.